Shown below are 10 T cell receptor beta chains from a single sample sequenced in a study of cytomegalovirus exposure and HLA in healthy donors. Use of 60 Vbeta and 13 Jbeta primers characterized the PCR. Sequenced by immunoSEQ multiplex PCR; TCRdb stores in-frame clones only, minus some. The sample consists of a few hundred thousand clones, 80% to 95% of them appearing once. The sequenced sample was PBMCs. The receptor set was obtained from a girl aged 2 to 10 in good health and CMV-seronegative.

J is TRBJ2-1 and V is TRBV15, with D possibly being TRBD2 (6 bases). This CDR3 region has 16 residues. Trimming took 3 bases from V and 5 from J, leaving 17 bases between them. Per the germline V gene, CDR1 is LNHNV and CDR2 is YYDKDF (reference sequence). The CDR3 nucleotides are TGTGCCACCAGCAGGGGACGCCGGGACTTACACAATGAGCAGTTCTTC. Its translation is CATSRGRRDLHNEQFF.

At least ten counts were recorded for this clone. CDR3 sequence (DNA): TGCGCCAGCAGAACAGGGGGCGGAGCAGATACGCAGTATTTT. Its protein is CASRTGGGADTQYF. This chain links TRBV4-1 with TRBJ2-3; TRBD1 matches at 9 bases. The CDR3 spans 14 residues. The junction had 5 bases not matched to a gene; V was cut back by 6 bases and J by 4 bases. Germline V gene lookup returns CDR1 MGHRA and CDR2 YSYEKL.

The chain uses TRBV15 and TRBJ2-2; 16 bases are shared with TRBD2. The CDR3 contains 19 residues. After removal of 6 bases from V and 6 bases from J, the junction contained 13 bases not matched to a gene. CDR1 and CDR2 (germline): LNHNV, YYDKDF (reference sequence). CDR3 in DNA: TGTGCCACCAGAAATCCCCGAGGGACTAGCGGGAGGGTGGCCGGGGAGCTGTTTTTT. Translating gives CATRNPRGTSGRVAGELFF. The entire variable domain, with the rest obtained from reference TRBV15 and TRBJ2-2, is as follows: DAMVIQNPRYQVTQFGKPVTLSCSQTLNHNVMYWYQQKSSQAPKLLFHYYDKDFNNEADTPDNFQSRRPNTSFCFLDIRSPGLGDTAMYLCATRNPRGTSGRVAGELFFGEGSRLTVL.

The chain links TRBV12-5 to TRBJ1-2; 7 bases align to TRBD1. Germline V CDR1 and CDR2: LGHNT, FRNRAP. The V and J ends lost 4 bases and 0 bases, in that order; junction bases with no gene match: 11. The CDR3 is 17 amino acids. The CDR3: CASGSGTELYSNYGYTF. CDR3 DNA: TGTGCTAGTGGTTCCGGGACAGAGCTTTATTCTAACTATGGCTACACCTTC.

This clone was detected only a few times. This chain joins TRBV19 and TRBJ2-6; the D is unclear. The germline CDR1 and CDR2 sequences are LNHDA and SQIVND (reference sequence). V was trimmed by 6 bases and J by 9 bases, leaving 12 bases between them. This CDR3 comprises 13 residues. The CDR3 DNA is TGTGCCAGTAGGGATGAGGTTTTCAACGTCCTGACTTTC. Its translation: CASRDEVFNVLTF.

This clone occurred once. The chain joins TRBV4-1 to TRBJ2-4; 8 bases fit TRBD1. CDR3 length equals 15 residues. CDR1 MGHRA and CDR2 YSYEKL come from the germline V gene. Germline trimming cut 5 bases from V and 8 bases from J; bases unmatched to any gene: 11. The CDR3 sequence is CASSVPGQVGDIQYF. The CDR3 DNA reads as TGCGCCAGCAGCGTACCGGGACAGGTTGGGGACATTCAGTACTTC.

In this sample, this clone turned up once. The chain combines TRBV6-1 with TRBJ2-1; 12 nucleotides align to TRBD2. Germline assignment: CDR1 MNHNS and CDR2 SASEGT. CDR3 size: 12 residues. The V segment lost 4 bases and the J segment 15 bases; nucleotides outside the gene matches: 4. The CDR3 protein is CASSATSGSPFF. The DNA for the CDR3 is TGTGCCAGCAGTGCGACTAGCGGGAGTCCGTTCTTC.

V and J are TRBV4-2 and TRBJ2-7; perhaps TRBD2 as D (5 bases). Germline values: CDR1 LGHNA, CDR2 YNFKEQ. This CDR3 is 14 amino acids long. V was pared by 0 bases and J by 3 bases, with 9 bases between. In DNA, the CDR3 is TGTGCCAGCAGCCAAGATTTGGGGAGCTACGAGCAGTACTTC. Its protein is CASSQDLGSYEQYF.

This chain joins TRBV30 and TRBJ2-7, with 10 bases matching TRBD1. J was trimmed by 5 bases and V by 0 bases; bases with no gene match: 7. CDR1 is GTSNPN and CDR2 is SVGIG in the germline V gene (reference sequence). The length of the CDR3 is 15 residues. CDR3 nucleotides: TGTGCCTGGAGTGTACGCGGGGGACAGGGGAACGAGCAGTACTTC. Its protein is CAWSVRGGQGNEQYF. Drawing the rest from reference TRBV30 and TRBJ2-7, the complete variable domain is SQTIHQWPATLVQPVGSPLSLECTVEGTSNPNLYWYRQAAGRGLQLLFYSVGIGQISSEVPQNLSASRPQDRQFILSSKKLLLSDSGFYLCAWSVRGGQGNEQYFGPGTRLTVT.

This chain connects TRBV6-5 to TRBJ2-1; TRBD2 agrees at 13 bases. The V and J ends lost 4 bases and 7 bases, in that order; junction bases with no gene match: 4. Germline loops: CDR1 MNHEY, CDR2 SVGAGI. The CDR3 is 15 residues long. CDR3: CASSLLAGGFNEQFF. The DNA of the CDR3 is TGTGCCAGCAGTTTACTAGCGGGAGGGTTTAATGAGCAGTTCTTC.